This T cell receptor (beta chain) was captured by sequencing in a study of cytomegalovirus exposure and HLA in healthy donors. About this clone: What it binds is unknown.

The PCR was carried out with 60 Vbeta primers and 13 Jbeta primers. Authors' methods: In a later analysis, the count reached about 80 million unique TCR beta chains, with around 10 million shared. The table came from immunoSEQ multiplex PCR; TCRdb's copy has only in-frame clones and leaves some out. Clonal size and the V and J genes are those of that table, whereas D and trimming came from the DNA. The table shows some 120,000 clones, with around 70% occurring only once. Overall study findings and caveats: In a later analysis, approximately 18,000 TCR beta sequences were associated with HLA alleles at 0.05 false discovery rate. The productive fraction for most TCR beta V segments was about 87% or about 30% in an earlier analysis. Rarity marked most TCR sequences, yet some public TCRs occurred in many donors.

The source is a woman aged 40 to 49 in good health and CMV-seronegative. Input material: PBMCs.

This CDR3 reads CAISPTSAFTDTQYF. The CDR3 nucleotides read TGTGCCATCAGTCCTACTAGCGCCTTCACAGATACGCAGTATTTT. The V gene is TRBV10-3, the J gene TRBJ2-3; 7 bases are a match to TRBD2. Germline V gene sequence: CDR1 ENHRY, CDR2 SYGVKD. The CDR3 has 15 amino acids. The J segment lost 2 bases and the V segment lost 5 bases, leaving 7 bases of the junction unmatched.